Only a few counts were recorded for the clone carrying this T cell receptor (beta chain). No antigen is known for it. These data belong to a study of T-cell memory formation after mild COVID-19. Overall study findings and caveats: That cross-reactive memory joined was suggested by some responding clones appearing in pre-infection memory.

This CDR3 comprises 15 residues. Trimming took off 4 bases at V and 3 bases at J, with 13 bases between the two ends. Germline CDR1 is SGHRS and CDR2 is YFSETQ. TCR alpha and TCR beta cDNA libraries carrying sample barcodes and UMIs were produced by 5'RACE using constant-segment primers. TCRdb processed the 5' RACE reads anew with MiXCR; each CDR3 protein has one entry. This table holds about 150,000 distinct CDR3 sequences, approximately 25% found once. The TCR comes from an adult woman who had mild COVID-19 (a few samples of this study predate the infection). Cell type and time point are not known. The chain recombines TRBV5-1 with TRBJ2-2; tentative D call: TRBD2 (7 bases). Source material: PBMCs or a T cell subset sorted from them (not recorded which). In nucleotides, the CDR3 is TGCGCCAGCAGCCCCTTAGGGGGGGACACCGGGGAGCTGTTTTTT. It specifies CASSPLGGDTGELFF.